A single sample is the source of the 22 T cell receptor beta chains below, sequenced in a study of shared clonotypes between healthy human individuals. Repertoires were generated with immunoSEQ multiplex PCR, while TCRdb's copy carries only in-frame clones and drops some. The sample carries under 850,000 clones, about two thirds recorded once. The sequencing input was memory CD4+ T cells sorted from blood. Subset noted: CD45RA-negative fraction. These receptors originate from a woman aged 25 to 39 in good health.

This chain links TRBV9 with TRBJ1-2; 9 positions match TRBD1. The germline V gene has CDR1 SGDLS and CDR2 YYNGEE. Unmatched junction bases numbered 5, after V lost 3 bases and J lost 2 bases. CDR3 length: 15 residues. The CDR3 DNA sequence: TGTGCCAGCAGCGCTTCCGGGACAGGGAACTATGGCTACACCTTC. Its translation: CASSASGTGNYGYTF.

V usage is TRBV10-2 and J usage is TRBJ1-1; no definite D call. Germline V gene lookup returns CDR1 WSHSY and CDR2 SAAADI. This CDR3 is 14 amino acids long. Deletions cut 6 bases from V and 1 base from J, with 12 bases between. The DNA of the CDR3 is TGCGCCAGCAGATCCGGTAAAGGGAACACTGAAGCTTTCTTT. Translated, it gives CASRSGKGNTEAFF.

CDR3 residues: CASRSQGNTEAFF. The CDR3 DNA is TGTGCCAGCAGATCTCAGGGGAACACTGAAGCTTTCTTT. V and J are TRBV6-6 and TRBJ1-1; possible D gene TRBD1, 5 bases. V lost 6 bases and J 1 base, leaving 9 bases between the germline ends. This CDR3 has 13 amino acids. Germline V gene lookup returns CDR1 MNHNY and CDR2 SVGAGI (reference sequence).

This chain uses TRBV28 with TRBJ2-5; 7 bases are shared with TRBD2. The CDR3 covers 14 residues. CDR1 and CDR2 (germline): MDHEN, SYDVKM. V shed 3 bases and J 3 bases; nucleotides not matched to a gene: 4. The CDR3 loop reads CASSLRGFEETQYF. The CDR3 region has the DNA TGTGCCAGCAGTTTGCGGGGGTTTGAAGAGACCCAGTACTTC.

Comments on this clone: This likely reflects a read error, since a far larger clone is one base away. This sequence joins TRBV6-1 and TRBJ2-1, with TRBD2 identical over 11 bases. The germline V gene has CDR1 MNHNS and CDR2 SASEGT. J was trimmed by 2 bases and V by 6 bases; bases with no gene match: 3. The CDR3 covers 15 residues. The CDR3 region has the DNA TGTGCCAGCAGCGGGACTAGCGGAACCTACAATGAGCAGTTCTTC. Protein sequence: CASSGTSGTYNEQFF.

This chain connects TRBV7-7 to TRBJ2-2, with 8 bases lining up with TRBD1. From germline, CDR1 is SSHAT and CDR2 FNYEAQ (reference sequence). This CDR3 comprises 14 residues. V trimming: 5 bases; J trimming: 6 bases; junction bases outside the gene matches: 5. The CDR3: CASSPDRGSGELFF. The CDR3 DNA reads TGTGCCAGCAGCCCAGACAGGGGTTCCGGGGAGCTGTTTTTT.

DNA for the CDR3: TGTGCCAGCAGTGACCGAGGACTAGCGGGTTACACAGATACGCAGTATTTT. Residues: CASSDRGLAGYTDTQYF. The chain employs TRBV6-1 and TRBJ2-3; 11 bases line up with TRBD2. This CDR3 comprises 17 residues. Germline values: CDR1 MNHNS, CDR2 SASEGT. The V gene end was trimmed by 3 bases and the J gene end by 2 bases; junction bases not matched to a gene: 7.

The chain employs TRBV4-1 and TRBJ1-1; no clear D. The germline V and J ends were trimmed by 8 bases and 6 bases, with 16 bases remaining between them. CDR1 and CDR2 (germline): MGHRA, YSYEKL. This CDR3 has 13 residues. The CDR3 spells CASVGLRSPEAFF. CDR3 bases: TGCGCCAGCGTGGGGTTGCGGAGCCCTGAAGCTTTCTTT.

This clone occurred a few times. This chain joins TRBV4-1 and TRBJ2-6; 10 nucleotides agree with TRBD1. The CDR3 has 19 amino acids. Germline CDR1 MGHRA, CDR2 YSYEKL. The junction had 11 bases not matched to a gene; V was cut back by 2 bases and J by 4 bases. The CDR3 sequence: CASSQRTGTGEAGANVLTF. The CDR3 region has the DNA TGCGCCAGCAGCCAAAGAACCGGGACAGGGGAGGCGGGGGCCAACGTCCTGACTTTC.

J is TRBJ2-1 and V is TRBV30; D is perhaps TRBD2 (6 bases). Germline CDR1 is GTSNPN and CDR2 is SVGIG (reference sequence). V was pared by 5 bases and J by 12 bases, with 20 bases between. The CDR3 sequence is 13 residues long. The CDR3 protein is CAWSRDFTSPQFF. CDR3 bases: TGTGCCTGGTCCCGGGACTTCACGTCCCCGCAGTTCTTC.

The chain joins TRBV15 to TRBJ1-5, with 8 bases that match TRBD1. Germline values: CDR1 LNHNV, CDR2 YYDKDF (reference sequence). The CDR3 covers 13 residues. Trimming removed 10 bases from V and 4 bases from J; junction bases left unmatched: 6. The CDR3 DNA is TGTGCCAGCCAGGGGGCGAGGAATCAGCCCCAGCATTTT. This codes for CASQGARNQPQHF.

This chain connects TRBV7-9 to TRBJ2-1, with 9 bases matching TRBD2. The CDR3 is 15 amino acids. Germline assignment: CDR1 SEHNR and CDR2 FQNEAQ (reference sequence). V dropped 8 bases and J dropped 0; count of bases not matched to a gene: 5. The CDR3 spells CASANSGGSYNEQFF. The CDR3 DNA reads as TGTGCCAGCGCAAATAGCGGGGGCTCCTACAATGAGCAGTTCTTC.

J is TRBJ2-1 and V is TRBV9; the D gene is possibly TRBD1 (6 bases). Germline V gives CDR1 SGDLS, CDR2 YYNGEE. CDR3 length equals 15 residues. V lost 4 bases, J lost 7 bases, and 18 bases lay in between. The CDR3 loop reads CASSPKPGQKNEQFF. The CDR3 nucleotides are TGTGCCAGCAGCCCTAAGCCGGGACAAAAAAATGAGCAGTTCTTC.

The chain carries TRBV18 and TRBJ2-3, with 7 bases that match TRBD2. From germline, CDR1 is KGHSH and CDR2 LQKENI. The CDR3 runs to 18 residues. V shed 5 bases and J 3 bases; nucleotides not matched to a gene: 17. CDR3 nucleotides: TGTGCCAGCTCAGGGACTACACCACAGATTCGGGGGACAGATACGCAGTATTTT. Translating it yields CASSGTTPQIRGTDTQYF.

The V gene is TRBV2, the J gene TRBJ2-6, with 7 bases aligning to TRBD1. Looked up from germline, CDR1 is SNHLY and CDR2 is FYNNEI. V dropped 11 bases and J dropped 9; count of bases not matched to a gene: 22. CDR3 size: 17 residues. CDR3 bases: TGTGCCGGACGATTGACAGGGTTCAGTGTGGGAGACAACGTCCTGACTTTC. Amino acids: CAGRLTGFSVGDNVLTF.

This rearrangement joins TRBV2 to TRBJ2-2, with 10 bases lining up with TRBD2. The V gene's germline CDR1 is SNHLY and CDR2 FYNNEI. This CDR3 has 15 residues. V shed 7 bases, J shed 6 bases, and the junction held 8 bases outside the gene matches. The CDR3 DNA follows: TGTGCCAGCATACGGCTAGCGGGAGTCCCCGGGGAGCTGTTTTTT. The encoded protein is CASIRLAGVPGELFF.

V and J are TRBV18 and TRBJ2-4; D not certain. CDR1 KGHSH and CDR2 LQKENI come from the germline V gene. The CDR3 spans 17 residues. The V end was cut by 3 bases, the J end by 4 bases, with 19 bases between. CDR3 DNA: TGTGCCAGCTCACCCAATCAAGGAAACCTTAAGAAAAACATTCAGTACTTC. Protein product: CASSPNQGNLKKNIQYF.

Written as DNA, the CDR3 is TGTGCCAGCAGTCGCCGATTCCGGGACTTAAATCAGCCCCAGCATTTT. Residues: CASSRRFRDLNQPQHF. The V and J genes are TRBV28 and TRBJ1-5; weak D call: TRBD1 (5 bases). Trimming stripped 5 bases from V and 4 bases from J, with 18 bases between. Germline-derived CDR1 and CDR2 are MDHEN and SYDVKM. The CDR3 loop spans 16 amino acids.

As concerns this clone: The sample carries other DNA sequences with the same CDR3. The chain combines TRBV5-1 with TRBJ2-3; D is unresolved. Germline lookup yields CDR1 SGHRS and CDR2 YFSETQ. There are 13 residues in the CDR3. Trimming left V 1 base short and J 2 bases short, with 5 bases between. The CDR3 loop reads CASSLSVTDTQYF. CDR3 coding DNA: TGCGCCAGCAGCTTGTCGGTCACAGATACGCAGTATTTT.

This clone was detected a few times. CDR3 bases: TGTGCCAGCACCATGGTGGGGACTTACACAGATACGCAGTATTTT. It yields the protein CASTMVGTYTDTQYF. V gene TRBV5-8 combines with J gene TRBJ2-3; a possible D gene is TRBD2 (6 bases). In germline, CDR1 is SGHTS, CDR2 YDEGEE. Trimming removed 6 bases from V and 2 bases from J, with 16 bases in between. The CDR3 is 15 residues long.

The CDR3: CASSRDGGGVYEQYF. Here the CDR3 DNA reads TGTGCCAGCAGCCGAGATGGGGGAGGCGTCTACGAGCAGTACTTC. V usage is TRBV7-6 and J usage is TRBJ2-7; D possibly corresponds to TRBD2 (6 bases). The CDR3 covers 15 residues. Germline V gene sequence: CDR1 SGHVS, CDR2 FNYEAQ. Trimming removed 5 bases from V and 3 bases from J, with 17 bases in between.

The gene calls are TRBV7-8 and TRBJ2-5; 10 bases align to TRBD2. CDR1 and CDR2 (germline): SGHVS, FQNEAQ. CDR3 length: 14 residues. Germline trimming cut 2 bases from V and 4 bases from J; bases unmatched to any gene: 1. CDR3 sequence reads: CASSLRLAGETQYF. CDR3 sequence (DNA): TGTGCCAGCAGCTTAAGACTAGCGGGAGAGACCCAGTACTTC.